The entry below describes one TCR beta chain. This sample stems from a study of blood T cell repertoires in COVID-19. Study background: COVID-19 samples, acute and convalescent, were from the United States, Italy and Spain. Sample material is recorded as cDNA or gDNA derived from T cells, B-cell-depleted T cells, or PBMCs.

Data came from immunoSEQ multiplex PCR; TCRdb stores just in-frame clones and leaves some out. The repertoire consists of about 330,000 clones, with approximately 84% occurring once and the leading ten covering more than 0.8%. Recovered status in Cohort 3 required two negative PCRs, clearance, or symptom resolution. The CDR3 consists of 18 residues. Per the germline V gene, CDR1 is MNHEY and CDR2 is SMNVEV (reference sequence). V gave up 5 bases and J gave up 0 bases; unmatched junction bases: 8. The sequencing input was PBMCs or T cells enriched from blood (not recorded which). The chain links TRBV27 to TRBJ1-4; 11 nucleotides agree with TRBD1. This clonotype originated in a woman aged 25 to 39 who had recovered from COVID-19. Here the CDR3 DNA reads TGTGCCAGCAGTCGGACAGGGGGCTTTACGGCAACTAATGAAAAACTGTTTTTT. Amino acids: CASSRTGGFTATNEKLFF.